This TCR beta chain originates from a study of cytomegalovirus exposure and HLA in healthy donors. Germline CDR1 is SGHRS and CDR2 is YFSETQ. V lost 2 bases, J lost 2 bases, and 7 bases lay in between. CDR3 length equals 13 residues. A multiplex PCR was run with 60 Vbeta primers and 13 Jbeta primers. Data came from immunoSEQ multiplex PCR; TCRdb stores just in-frame clones and leaves some out. The table shows about 100,000 clones, with about 85% occurring only once. Material: PBMCs. The TCR originated in a man under 40 in good health and CMV-seronegative. The genes are TRBV5-1 and TRBJ1-1; no firm D call. The DNA of the CDR3 is TGCGCCAGCAGCTTCATGGCTAACACTGAAGCTTTCTTT. It codes for CASSFMANTEAFF.